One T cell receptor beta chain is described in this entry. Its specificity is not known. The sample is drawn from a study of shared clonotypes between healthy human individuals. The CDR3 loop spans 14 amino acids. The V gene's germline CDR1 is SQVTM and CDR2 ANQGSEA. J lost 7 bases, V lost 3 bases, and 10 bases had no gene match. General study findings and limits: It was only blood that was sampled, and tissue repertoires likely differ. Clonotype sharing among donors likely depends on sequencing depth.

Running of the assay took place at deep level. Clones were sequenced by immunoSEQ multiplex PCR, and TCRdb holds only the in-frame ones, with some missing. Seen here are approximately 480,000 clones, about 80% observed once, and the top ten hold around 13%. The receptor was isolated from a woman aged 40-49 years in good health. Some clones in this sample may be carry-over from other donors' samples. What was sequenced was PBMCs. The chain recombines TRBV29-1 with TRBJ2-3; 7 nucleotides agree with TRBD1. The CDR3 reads CSVDEDRVGYTQYF. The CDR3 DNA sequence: TGCAGCGTTGATGAAGACAGGGTCGGATATACGCAGTATTTT.